The rows below give T cell receptor beta chains drawn from one sample of a study of cytomegalovirus exposure and HLA in healthy donors. Generated by immunoSEQ multiplex PCR, the TCRdb table keeps only in-frame clones and is missing some. The data show roughly 180,000 clones, roughly 80% seen once. Input material: PBMCs. The receptors originated from a young man in good health and CMV-seronegative. Each CDR3 is given with its conserved first and last residue. A D gene is named only where the DNA matches it firmly. Clone sizes are given selectively: once, few, many, or a class where the clone is expanded.

clone_size	v_call	j_call	d_call	cdr3_aa	cdr3_nt
NA	TRBV7-7	TRBJ2-2	NA	CASSLEGSGELFF	TGTGCTAGCAGCTTAGAGGGGTCCGGGGAGCTGTTTTTT
NA	TRBV5-1	TRBJ2-2	NA	CASSLKIRDTTGELFF	TGCGCCAGCAGCCTAAAAATCCGGGACACCACCGGGGAGCTGTTTTTT
NA	TRBV4-3	TRBJ2-3	TRBD1	CASSQEDREIDTQYF	TGCGCCAGCAGCCAAGAGGACAGGGAAATAGATACGCAGTATTTT
NA	TRBV15	TRBJ2-1	NA	CATSAGRSSYNEQFF	TGTGCCACCAGCGCGGGCCGAAGCTCCTACAATGAGCAGTTCTTC
NA	TRBV6-6	TRBJ2-7	NA	CASSYGGGHEQYF	TGTGCCAGCAGTTACGGGGGGGGGCACGAGCAGTACTTC
NA	TRBV30	TRBJ2-6	NA	CAWSEGAAGANVLTF	TGTGCCTGGAGTGAGGGAGCCGCGGGGGCCAACGTCCTGACTTTC
NA	TRBV11-2	TRBJ2-7	TRBD2	CASSWGLAGDSYEQYF	TGTGCCAGCAGTTGGGGACTAGCGGGAGATTCCTACGAGCAGTACTTC
NA	TRBV13	TRBJ2-7	TRBD2	CASSSRASGPYEQYF	TGTGCCAGCAGCTCCCGCGCTAGCGGTCCCTACGAGCAGTACTTC
NA	TRBV5-1	TRBJ1-4	NA	CASSLSPQTNEKLFF	TGCGCCAGCAGCTTATCCCCACAGACGAATGAAAAACTGTTTTTT
NA	TRBV7-7	TRBJ2-5	TRBD2	CASSLRTGTSRETQYF	TGTGCTAGCAGCTTACGTACGGGGACTAGCAGGGAGACCCAGTACTTC
few	TRBV6-4	TRBJ2-1	TRBD2	CASSDGLAGSNEQFF	TGTGCCAGCAGTGACGGGCTAGCGGGGTCGAATGAGCAGTTCTTC
NA	TRBV9	TRBJ1-2	TRBD1	CASSVDPRDSINYGYTF	TGTGCCAGCAGCGTAGACCCTAGGGACAGCATCAACTATGGCTACACCTTC
NA	TRBV2	TRBJ1-1	TRBD1	CASGEDRESPEAFF	TGTGCCAGCGGGGAGGACAGGGAAAGTCCTGAAGCTTTCTTT
once	TRBV6-6	TRBJ2-5	TRBD1	CASSSGTGTETQYF	TGTGCCAGCAGTTCTGGGACAGGGACCGAGACCCAGTACTTC
NA	TRBV2	TRBJ1-1	NA	CASSGRGTEAFF	TGTGCCAGCAGTGGCAGGGGCACTGAAGCTTTCTTT
NA	TRBV6-5	TRBJ1-2	NA	CVSSYSTGYGYTF	TGTGTCAGCAGTTACAGCACGGGTTATGGCTACACCTTC
once	TRBV5-4	TRBJ2-5	TRBD2	CASRPAPRGGRALGETQYF	TGTGCCAGCAGGCCAGCCCCAAGGGGCGGGAGGGCCCTCGGGGAGACCCAGTACTTC
NA	TRBV4-3	TRBJ2-4	TRBD1	CASSHQEAGGEGNIQYF	TGCGCCAGCAGCCACCAGGAGGCAGGGGGCGAAGGAAACATTCAGTACTTC
NA	TRBV2	TRBJ1-5	NA	CASSVAGYQPQHF	TGTGCCAGCAGTGTTGCAGGTTATCAGCCCCAGCATTTT
NA	TRBV9	TRBJ2-1	TRBD2	CASSVGLAGVEEQFF	TGTGCCAGCAGCGTAGGACTAGCGGGAGTGGAGGAGCAGTTCTTC
NA	TRBV7-9	TRBJ1-4	NA	CASSMGHINEKLFF	TGTGCCAGCAGTATGGGCCATATCAATGAAAAACTGTTTTTT
NA	TRBV6-4	TRBJ2-1	TRBD2	CASSGFTGGGNEQFF	TGTGCCAGCAGTGGTTTTACGGGAGGGGGCAATGAGCAGTTCTTC
NA	TRBV30	TRBJ2-3	NA	CAWTTGTRGSADTQYF	TGTGCCTGGACTACCGGGACTCGGGGGTCCGCAGATACGCAGTATTTT
NA	TRBV7-8	TRBJ2-3	TRBD2	CASSPRTSGISTDTQYF	TGTGCCAGCAGCCCTCGGACTAGCGGGATTAGCACAGATACGCAGTATTTT
NA	TRBV10-3	TRBJ1-2	NA	CAISDAGTPTYGYTF	TGTGCCATCAGTGACGCCGGGACACCGACCTATGGCTACACCTTC
few	TRBV5-6	TRBJ1-4	NA	CASSFFSTTRGKLFF	TGTGCCAGCAGCTTTTTCTCCACGACCAGAGGAAAACTGTTTTTT
NA	TRBV25-1	TRBJ2-7	TRBD1	CASSGPPGQFYEQYF	TGTGCCAGCAGTGGCCCCCCGGGACAGTTCTACGAGCAGTACTTC
NA	TRBV7-3	TRBJ2-1	NA	CASSLRQSSYNEQFF	TGTGCCAGCAGCTTAAGACAGAGCTCCTACAATGAGCAGTTCTTC
NA	TRBV6-5	TRBJ1-6	TRBD1	CASSRGTDNSPLHF	TGTGCCAGCAGCCGCGGGACAGACAATTCACCCCTCCACTTT
NA	TRBV7-8	TRBJ2-7	TRBD2	CASSSGTSGPYEQYF	TGTGCCAGCAGCTCCGGGACTAGCGGACCCTACGAGCAGTACTTC
NA	TRBV6-5	TRBJ2-5	NA	CASSFGRGQETQYF	TGTGCCAGCAGTTTTGGCAGGGGCCAAGAGACCCAGTACTTC
NA	TRBV13	TRBJ2-1	TRBD2	CASTISGGEQFF	TGTGCCAGCACGATTAGCGGGGGTGAGCAGTTCTTC
NA	TRBV10-1	TRBJ2-3	TRBD2	CASRAGRSDTQYF	TGCGCCAGCAGGGCCGGGAGGTCGGATACGCAGTATTTT
NA	TRBV13	TRBJ1-5	NA	CARPSRGHPWGNQPQHF	TGTGCCAGGCCCTCCCGGGGACACCCATGGGGCAATCAGCCCCAGCATTTT
NA	TRBV6-5	TRBJ2-7	TRBD2	CASTRLAGVNEQYF	TGTGCCAGCACCCGACTAGCGGGAGTCAACGAGCAGTACTTC
NA	TRBV10-3	TRBJ1-4	NA	CATQTGANEKLFF	TGTGCCACACAAACGGGAGCTAATGAAAAACTGTTTTTT
NA	TRBV13	TRBJ1-5	TRBD1	CASSLKGQGVGQPQHF	TGTGCCAGCAGCTTAAAGGGACAGGGGGTTGGACAGCCCCAGCATTTT
NA	TRBV4-3	TRBJ2-5	TRBD2	CASSLGTSGSRYQETQYF	TGCGCCAGCAGCCTGGGGACTAGCGGGAGCAGGTACCAAGAGACCCAGTACTTC
few	TRBV7-2	TRBJ1-1	TRBD1	CASSLIPLRQGGRNTEAFF	TGTGCCAGCAGCTTAATCCCCCTTAGACAGGGGGGGCGGAACACTGAAGCTTTCTTT
NA	TRBV7-3	TRBJ1-3	NA	CASSSTGGEGNTIYF	TGTGCCAGCAGCTCGACGGGAGGGGAGGGAAACACCATATATTTT
NA	TRBV7-6	TRBJ2-3	NA	CASSLEWTPTDTQYF	TGTGCCAGCAGCTTAGAATGGACACCTACAGATACGCAGTATTTT
NA	TRBV19	TRBJ1-1	TRBD1	CASRDRGRSNTEAFF	TGTGCCAGTAGGGACAGGGGGAGGTCAAACACTGAAGCTTTCTTT
NA	TRBV7-2	TRBJ2-5	NA	CASRRGDGETQYF	TGTGCCAGCAGACGCGGGGACGGGGAGACCCAGTACTTC
NA	TRBV9	TRBJ2-7	NA	CASSAGGGGYEQYF	TGTGCCAGCAGCGCCGGGGGCGGGGGCTACGAGCAGTACTTC